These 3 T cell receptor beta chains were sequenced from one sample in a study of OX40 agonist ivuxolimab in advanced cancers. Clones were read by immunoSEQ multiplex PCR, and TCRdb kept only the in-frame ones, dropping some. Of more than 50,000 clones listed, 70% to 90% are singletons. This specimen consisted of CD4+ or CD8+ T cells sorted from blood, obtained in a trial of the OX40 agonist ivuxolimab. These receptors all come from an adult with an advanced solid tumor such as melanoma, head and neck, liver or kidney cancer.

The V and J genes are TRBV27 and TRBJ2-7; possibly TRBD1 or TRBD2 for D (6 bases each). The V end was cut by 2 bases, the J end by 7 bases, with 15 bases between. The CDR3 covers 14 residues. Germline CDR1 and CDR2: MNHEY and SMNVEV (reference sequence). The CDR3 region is CASSLAAGAGEQYF. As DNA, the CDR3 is TGTGCCAGCAGTTTAGCAGCAGGGGCGGGAGAGCAGTACTTC.

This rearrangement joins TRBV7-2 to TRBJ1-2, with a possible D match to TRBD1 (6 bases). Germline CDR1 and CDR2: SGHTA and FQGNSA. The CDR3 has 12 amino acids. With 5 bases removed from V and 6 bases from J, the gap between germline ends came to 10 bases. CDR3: CASSLDRHGYTF. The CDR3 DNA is TGTGCCAGCAGCCTCGACAGGCATGGCTACACCTTC. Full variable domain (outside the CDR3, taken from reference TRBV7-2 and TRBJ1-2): GAGVSQSPSNKVTEKGKDVELRCDPISGHTALYWYRQSLGQGLEFLIYFQGNSAPDKSGLPSDRFSAERTGGSVSTLTIQRTQQEDSAVYLCASSLDRHGYTFGSGTRLTVV.

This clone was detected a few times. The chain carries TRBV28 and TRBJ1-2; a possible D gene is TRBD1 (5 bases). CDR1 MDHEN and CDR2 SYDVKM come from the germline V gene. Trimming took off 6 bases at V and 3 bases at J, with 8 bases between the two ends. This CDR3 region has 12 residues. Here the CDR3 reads CASRVRDYGYTF. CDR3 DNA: TGTGCCAGCAGGGTCAGGGACTATGGCTACACCTTC.